The clone carrying this T cell receptor beta chain was detected only a few times. What it binds is not known. V was shortened by 0 bases and J by 7 bases, with 16 bases between the two germline ends. The CDR3 contains 15 residues. Per the germline V gene, CDR1 is MNHEY and CDR2 is SVGAGI. The data were obtained in a study of T cells after yellow fever vaccination. Study-wide background: When fractions had low cell numbers, they were prepared with SMART-Seq v4 Ultra Low Input.

A universal primer site and UMIs were added as TCR cDNA was made by 5'RACE template switching. TCRdb recomputed calls from the 5' RACE reads with MiXCR, one row per CDR3 protein. The sample carries 150,000 to 200,000 distinct CDR3 sequences, 8% to 13% recorded once. Study findings and constraints: Overlap between CD4 and CD8 compartments was detected for a small share of clonotypes. Repertoires sorted by FACS could include abundant clonotypes that are contaminants from the bulk population.

This sequence joins TRBV6-5 and TRBJ2-7; perhaps D is TRBD1 or TRBD2 (6 bases each). The source is a man aged 18 to 29 who received the YFV17D yellow fever vaccine. The sample in question was CD8+ T cells sorted from PBMCs, obtained 15 days after the yellow fever booster vaccination. CDR3 sequence reads: CASSYSTGGAREQYF. As DNA, the CDR3 is TGTGCCAGCAGTTACTCGACCGGGGGCGCGAGAGAGCAGTACTTC.